The next 21 T cell receptor beta chains were all read from a single sample in a study of blood T cell repertoires in COVID-19. The method was immunoSEQ multiplex PCR; TCRdb's version includes in-frame clones alone and lacks a portion of them. The sample yields roughly 220,000 clones, 90% seen once. The sample consisted of PBMCs or T cells enriched from blood (not recorded which). The receptors shown here come from a man aged 30-40 years who had been exposed to COVID-19.

The chain links TRBV5-4 to TRBJ1-1; 9 nucleotides line up with TRBD1. The germline V gene has CDR1 SGHNT and CDR2 YYREEE (reference sequence). Unmatched junction bases numbered 10, after V lost 4 bases and J lost 9 bases. This CDR3 is built from 14 residues. The DNA for the CDR3 is TGTGCCAGCAGCCTGCCGGGACAGGGTTCTCAAGCTTTCTTT. Protein sequence: CASSLPGQGSQAFF.

In its sample, this clone was seen once. This rearrangement joins TRBV18 to TRBJ2-6; unclear D gene. The germline V and J ends were trimmed by 9 bases and 0 bases, with 9 bases remaining between them. In germline, CDR1 is KGHSH, CDR2 LQKENI. The CDR3 runs 14 residues. CDR3 nucleotides: TGTGCCAGTCTGGCGGCCTCTGGGGCCAACGTCCTGACTTTC. Translating it yields CASLAASGANVLTF. The full variable domain, its missing parts supplied by reference TRBV18 and TRBJ2-6, is NAGVMQNPRHLVRRRGQEARLRCSPMKGHSHVYWYRQLPEEGLKFMVYLQKENIIDESGMPKERFSAEFPKEGPSILRIQQVVRGDSAAYFCASLAASGANVLTFGAGSRLTVL.

V and J are TRBV29-1 and TRBJ1-3; D gene ambiguous. V shed 4 bases and J shed 4 bases, with 8 bases lying between them. The CDR3 has 12 amino acids. CDR1 SQVTM and CDR2 ANQGSEA come from the germline V gene. The CDR3 here is CSVGEGGNTIYF. The CDR3 DNA is TGCAGCGTTGGGGAGGGAGGAAACACCATATATTTT.

This sequence joins TRBV19 and TRBJ1-6, with TRBD1 matching 8 bases. V lost 4 bases to trimming and J lost 7 bases; unmatched junction nucleotides: 3. Per the germline V gene, CDR1 is LNHDA and CDR2 is SQIVND (reference sequence). The CDR3 covers 14 residues. As DNA, the CDR3 is TGTGCCAGTAGTACAACAGGGGGGAATTCACCCCTCCACTTT. It is translated as CASSTTGGNSPLHF. The variable domain in full, with the rest retrieved from reference TRBV19 and TRBJ1-6, is DGGITQSPKYLFRKEGQNVTLSCEQNLNHDAMYWYRQDPGQGLRLIYYSQIVNDFQKGDIAEGYSVSREKKESFPLTVTSAQKNPTAFYLCASSTTGGNSPLHFGNGTRLTVT.

This chain connects TRBV6-2 or TRBV6-3 to TRBJ2-5; 7 bases fit TRBD2. This CDR3 spans 14 amino acids. J lost 5 bases, V lost 5 bases, and 8 bases had no gene match. Germline loops: CDR1 MNHEY, CDR2 SVGEGT. CDR3 DNA sequence: TGTGCCAGCAGTCAGGGCGGGGGTTGGGAGACCCAGTACTTC. It yields the protein CASSQGGGWETQYF.

The chain couples TRBV5-1 to TRBJ1-2; D is unclear. Germline V gene lookup returns CDR1 SGHRS and CDR2 YFSETQ. V was cut by 2 bases and J by 3 bases, with 8 bases left in between. The CDR3 covers 13 residues. Here the CDR3 DNA reads TGCGCCAGCAGCTTCGGGGAGTACTATGGCTACACCTTC. It specifies CASSFGEYYGYTF.

This chain links TRBV11-2 with TRBJ2-1; the D is unclear. CDR3 size: 14 residues. Per the germline V gene, CDR1 is SGHAT and CDR2 is FQNNGV. Trimming stripped 0 bases from V and 4 bases from J, with 7 bases between. CDR3 DNA sequence: TGTGCCAGCAGCTTAGATTCCCCATACAATGAGCAGTTCTTC. Translated: CASSLDSPYNEQFF. The variable domain in full, with the rest retrieved from reference TRBV11-2 and TRBJ2-1, is EAGVAQSPRYKIIEKRQSVAFWCNPISGHATLYWYQQILGQGPKLLIQFQNNGVVDDSQLPKDRFSAERLKGVDSTLKIQPAKLEDSAVYLCASSLDSPYNEQFFGPGTRLTVL.

This clone was recorded once. This sequence joins TRBV9 and TRBJ1-6; D is uncertain. Per germline, CDR1 SGDLS and CDR2 YYNGEE. V was trimmed by 0 bases and J by 10 bases, leaving 11 bases between them. The CDR3 has 14 residues. CDR3: CASSVGSAGSPLHF. The CDR3 DNA is TGTGCCAGCAGCGTAGGTAGCGCCGGATCACCCCTCCACTTT.

V usage is TRBV7-9 and J usage is TRBJ1-2; TRBD1 agrees at 8 bases. Per germline, CDR1 SEHNR and CDR2 FQNEAQ (reference sequence). The CDR3 runs 17 residues. The junction had 9 bases not matched to a gene; V was cut back by 3 bases and J by 0 bases. The CDR3 here is CASSFGGQEFANYGYTF. CDR3 sequence (DNA): TGTGCCAGCAGCTTTGGGGGACAGGAGTTTGCTAACTATGGCTACACCTTC.

This clone appeared a few times. This chain uses TRBV7-6 with TRBJ2-2; D remains ambiguous. This CDR3 is 14 amino acids long. Germline assignment: CDR1 SGHVS and CDR2 FNYEAQ. The ends were cut back, 5 bases at V and 1 base at J, with 8 bases in the middle. The chain's CDR3 is CASSDKVNTGELFF. CDR3 bases: TGTGCCAGCAGCGACAAGGTGAACACCGGGGAGCTGTTTTTT.

The CDR3 DNA is TGTGCCAGCGGACGGGAGGGGAGTTATGGCTACACCTTC. It is translated as CASGREGSYGYTF. V and J are TRBV12-3 or TRBV12-4 and TRBJ1-2, with D perhaps matching TRBD1 (5 bases). This CDR3 spans 13 amino acids. V was clipped by 8 bases and J by 5 bases, with 15 bases between them.

The chain recombines TRBV2 with TRBJ1-1; D not resolved. V shed 3 bases and J shed 0 bases, with 5 bases lying between them. The CDR3 covers 13 residues. The germline V gene has CDR1 SNHLY and CDR2 FYNNEI. This CDR3 reads CASSDLVNTEAFF. The CDR3 DNA is TGTGCCAGCAGTGATCTTGTGAACACTGAAGCTTTCTTT.

The rearrangement joins TRBV11-2 to TRBJ2-7; no clear D. CDR1 is SGHAT, CDR2 FQNNGV, per germline. V gave up 1 base and J gave up 5 bases, with 12 bases separating them. The CDR3 length is 14 residues. DNA for the CDR3: TGTGCCAGCAGCTTAGGCAGCGAGGCAAACGAGCAGTACTTC. This sequence encodes CASSLGSEANEQYF. Variable domain in full (rest from reference TRBV11-2 and TRBJ2-7): EAGVAQSPRYKIIEKRQSVAFWCNPISGHATLYWYQQILGQGPKLLIQFQNNGVVDDSQLPKDRFSAERLKGVDSTLKIQPAKLEDSAVYLCASSLGSEANEQYFGPGTRLTVT.

The table lists this clone with a few counts. V gene TRBV2 combines with J gene TRBJ2-7, with 8 bases lining up with TRBD1. Per germline, CDR1 SNHLY and CDR2 FYNNEI. The CDR3 is 14 residues long. V lost 7 bases to trimming and J lost 2 bases; unmatched junction nucleotides: 7. CDR3 coding DNA: TGTGCCAGCAACCCTCAGGGGGCCCCCTACGAGCAGTACTTC. Protein: CASNPQGAPYEQYF.

This clone was observed a single time. The chain is built from TRBV27 and TRBJ2-7; D perhaps matches TRBD1 (6 bases). Germline V CDR1 and CDR2: MNHEY, SMNVEV (reference sequence). Trimming pared 6 bases from V and 9 bases from J, leaving 21 bases between. This CDR3 has 14 residues. DNA of the CDR3: TGTGCCAGCAGCCGATCGGACACCAGGGGACGGCAGTACTTC. It translates to CASSRSDTRGRQYF.

The sample holds a few counts of this clone. V gene TRBV10-1 combines with J gene TRBJ2-7; 8 bases align to TRBD1. This CDR3 is built from 15 residues. V dropped 4 bases and J dropped 3; count of bases not matched to a gene: 8. CDR1 is WNHNN and CDR2 is SYGVQD in the germline V gene (reference sequence). In nucleotides, the CDR3 is TGCGCCAGCAGTGCTCCGGGACAGGCCATCTACGAGCAGTACTTC. It translates to CASSAPGQAIYEQYF.

The J gene is TRBJ2-1, the V gene TRBV13, with D possibly matching TRBD2 (5 bases). Looked up from germline, CDR1 is PRHDT and CDR2 is FYEKMQ (reference sequence). Trimming removed 7 bases from V and 0 bases from J, with 10 bases in between. The CDR3 is 14 residues long. The CDR3 loop reads CASILGSSYNEQFF. CDR3 coding DNA: TGTGCCAGCATACTGGGGAGCTCCTACAATGAGCAGTTCTTC.

The CDR3 loop reads CASSPTSGGFTDTQYF. DNA of the CDR3: TGCGCCAGCAGTCCTACTAGCGGGGGGTTCACAGATACGCAGTATTTT. The V and J genes are TRBV4-1 and TRBJ2-3; 12 positions match TRBD2. CDR3 length equals 16 residues. Per the germline V gene, CDR1 is MGHRA and CDR2 is YSYEKL. V was pared by 6 bases and J by 2 bases, with 6 bases of the junction left unmatched.

The chain couples TRBV27 to TRBJ1-5; weak D call: TRBD1 (5 bases). Trimming left V 6 bases short and J 2 bases short, with 11 bases between. Germline-derived CDR1 and CDR2 are MNHEY and SMNVEV (reference sequence). The length of the CDR3 is 14 residues. CDR3 in amino acids: CASSGPGGNQPQHF. The CDR3 nucleotides are TGTGCCAGCAGCGGCCCGGGGGGCAATCAGCCCCAGCATTTT.

The chain carries TRBV21-1 and TRBJ1-3; the table's D call of TRBD1 was not tested on the DNA. TRBV21-1 is reported as a pseudogene. The CDR3 covers 15 residues. CDR3 in DNA: TGTGCCAGCAGCAAAATCGGGGACAGACAAAACACCATATATTTT. It specifies CASSKIGDRQNTIYF.

This chain links TRBV18 with TRBJ1-5; 7 nucleotides agree with TRBD1. V shed 4 bases, J shed 1 base, and the junction held 7 bases outside the gene matches. The germline gives CDR1 KGHSH, CDR2 LQKENI. CDR3 length equals 16 residues. DNA of the CDR3: TGTGCCAGCTCACAAGACAGGGCCGGGAGCAATCAGCCCCAGCATTTT. This encodes CASSQDRAGSNQPQHF.